This T cell receptor (beta chain) was obtained from a study of cytomegalovirus exposure and HLA in healthy donors. Study information: Researchers previously reported finding roughly 120 million unique TCR beta sequences from 170 million or so T cells.

Comments on this clone: The target antigen is unknown.

Points from the study as a whole: A likely sequencing artifact accounted for one observed cluster of highly shared sequence variants.

Trimming removed 4 bases from V and 4 bases from J; junction bases left unmatched: 4. This CDR3 comprises 16 residues. CDR1 is SGHTA and CDR2 is FQGTGA in the germline V gene. Primers: 60 Vbeta forward and 13 Jbeta reverse. Produced via immunoSEQ multiplex PCR; TCRdb's table is partial and in-frame only. The sample lists roughly 130,000 clones, less than 85% occurring once. All donors participated as healthy donors of bone marrow. This receptor was taken from a male donor in good health and CMV-seronegative. The V and J genes are TRBV7-3 and TRBJ2-3; TRBD2 matches 14 bases. Sequenced sample: PBMCs. Here the CDR3 reads CASSSGLAGGSDTQYF. DNA for the CDR3: TGTGCCAGCAGCTCTGGACTAGCGGGGGGTTCAGATACGCAGTATTTT. Full variable domain (missing parts from reference TRBV7-3 and TRBJ2-3): GAGVSQTPSNKVTEKGKYVELRCDPISGHTALYWYRQSLGQGPEFLIYFQGTGAADDSGLPNDRFFAVRPEGSVSTLKIQRTERGDSAVYLCASSSGLAGGSDTQYFGPGTRLTVL.